A selection of T cell receptor beta chains follows, all from one sample in a study of blood T cell repertoires in COVID-19. TCRdb keeps only in-frame clones here, not all; method: immunoSEQ multiplex PCR. Of over 200,000 clones in the sample, roughly four fifths were seen once. Sequenced sample: PBMCs or T cells enriched from blood (not recorded which). The receptors come from a man in his 60s who had recovered from COVID-19. The CDR3 runs from the conserved cysteine through the conserved F or W. A D gene is named only where the DNA matches it firmly. Rows give clone size only sometimes, using once, few, many, or a class for an expanded clone.

size: -
J: TRBJ1-6
D: -
length: 14
V: TRBV7-2
CDR3: CASSVTGIGSPLHF
DNA: TGTGCCAGCAGCGTCACAGGGATCGGTTCACCCCTCCACTTT

size: -
J: TRBJ1-1
D: -
length: 15
V: TRBV9
CDR3: CASSVWGEVNTEAFF
DNA: TGTGCCAGCAGCGTGTGGGGGGAGGTGAACACTGAAGCTTTCTTT

size: once
J: TRBJ2-1
D: TRBD2
length: 14
V: TRBV12-5
CDR3: CASGTSGVYNEQFF
DNA: TGTGCTAGTGGAACTAGCGGGGTTTACAATGAGCAGTTCTTC

size: -
J: TRBJ1-2
D: -
length: 16
V: TRBV5-6
CDR3: CASSNTGKSHSSGYTF
DNA: TGTGCCAGCAGCAACACAGGGAAGTCTCATTCTAGTGGCTACACCTTC

size: -
J: TRBJ1-1
D: TRBD1
length: 14
V: TRBV19
CDR3: CASRRGQVNTEAFF
DNA: TGTGCCAGTAGGAGGGGGCAGGTGAACACTGAAGCTTTCTTT

size: -
J: TRBJ2-6
D: TRBD1
length: 16
V: TRBV24-1
CDR3: CATSDPTGIGANVLTF
DNA: TGTGCCACCAGTGACCCGACAGGGATTGGGGCCAACGTCCTGACTTTC

size: -
J: TRBJ1-1
D: TRBD1
length: 14
V: TRBV4-2
CDR3: CASIPGQGFTEAFF
DNA: TGTGCCAGCATCCCGGGACAGGGGTTCACTGAAGCTTTCTTT

size: once
J: TRBJ2-2
D: TRBD2
length: 18
V: TRBV6-6
CDR3: CASSRKTSGGARTGELFF
DNA: TGTGCCAGCAGTCGCAAGACTAGCGGGGGGGCCAGAACCGGGGAGCTGTTTTTT

size: -
J: TRBJ2-1
D: TRBD2
length: 18
V: TRBV7-2
CDR3: CASSFRLAGESSYNEQFF
DNA: TGTGCCAGCAGCTTTAGACTAGCGGGGGAGAGCTCCTACAATGAGCAGTTCTTC

size: -
J: TRBJ2-1
D: TRBD2
length: 19
V: TRBV12-5
CDR3: CASGNQFTLSGGARHEQFF
DNA: TGTGCTAGTGGCAACCAGTTTACGTTGAGCGGGGGGGCCAGGCATGAGCAGTTCTTC

size: -
J: TRBJ2-3
D: -
length: 15
V: TRBV5-1
CDR3: CASSLDSGDTDTQYF
DNA: TGCGCCAGCAGCTTGGATTCCGGGGACACAGATACGCAGTATTTT

size: -
J: TRBJ1-5
D: TRBD1
length: 18
V: TRBV2
CDR3: CASSGGTGAPRGTQPQHF
DNA: TGTGCCAGCAGTGGGGGAACAGGGGCTCCAAGGGGCACTCAGCCCCAGCATTTT

size: -
J: TRBJ2-3
D: -
length: 15
V: TRBV3-1/TRBV3-2
CDR3: CASSQDPRSTDTQYF
DNA: TGTGCCAGCAGCCAAGATCCTAGGAGCACAGATACGCAGTATTTT

size: -
J: TRBJ2-3
D: TRBD1
length: 13
V: TRBV27
CDR3: CASSTNRGDTQYF
DNA: TGTGCCAGCAGTACTAACAGGGGAGATACGCAGTATTTT